This T cell receptor (beta chain) stems from a study of T-cell reconstitution after alpha-beta-depleted transplantation in children. TCRbeta library construction was performed incorporating unique molecular identifiers. TCRdb independently ran MiXCR on the PCR reads; one entry per CDR3 protein. The sample records just under 250,000 distinct CDR3 sequences, roughly 23% being singletons. The specimen was PBMCs, collected before TCRalphabeta/CD19-depleted stem cell transplant. This clonotype was sampled from a girl aged 2-10 years with Fanconi anemia, due to receive a stem cell transplant.

The CDR3 nucleotides read TGCGCCAGCAGCTTGGAGGGTTTACGGGGCTACACCTTC. Translated: CASSLEGLRGYTF. The V and J genes are TRBV5-1 and TRBJ1-2; D is ambiguous. Between the trimmed V and J ends, which lost 0 bases and 8 bases, there was a span of 11 bases. The CDR3 has 13 amino acids. CDR1 is SGHRS and CDR2 is YFSETQ in the germline V gene.